One and the same sample provided the 32 T cell receptor beta chains below, sequenced in a study of neoadjuvant anti-PD-1 for oral cavity cancer (dated by TCRdb to the early 2020s). Reading the label with the study, this specimen's time point is: after neoadjuvant nivolumab, at surgical resection. Libraries were constructed by the immunoSEQ multiplex PCR assay. The table comes from immuneACCESS by way of TCRdb, which keeps in-frame sequences with V and J called. Part of the clones is missing from these tables; in studies checked, under half for an unresolved V gene and the rest for unknown reasons. This sample lists some 15,000 clones; 40% were detected once. The top ten clones comprise less than 40% of the sample. Here the sequenced sample was tumor tissue, taken after nivolumab (anti-PD-1) treatment. These receptors were taken from a person aged 35-80 years with oral cavity squamous cell carcinoma.

This clone has a count of ten or more. In the same sample, other DNA sequences code for this CDR3. The CDR3 nucleotides are TGTGCCAGCAGTGACGGCCGGACAGATACGCAGTATTTT. This codes for CASSDGRTDTQYF. This rearrangement joins TRBV6-4 to TRBJ2-3; D remains unclear. The CDR3 extends over 13 amino acids. Germline V lookup: CDR1 MRHNA, CDR2 SNTAGT. Trimming stripped 2 bases from V and 3 bases from J, with 6 bases between.

This clone turned up a few times. The chain joins TRBV11-2 to TRBJ2-7; 9 nucleotides align to TRBD1. CDR1 and CDR2 (germline): SGHAT, FQNNGV. CDR3 length: 14 amino acids. The junction had 5 bases not matched to a gene; V was cut back by 5 bases and J by 3 bases. CDR3 loop: CASSHRDRVYEQYF. In nucleotides, the CDR3 is TGTGCCAGCAGCCATCGGGACAGGGTCTACGAGCAGTACTTC.

This clone has more than one count but fewer than ten. The chain uses TRBV6-6 and TRBJ2-5, with 7 bases fitting TRBD1. The CDR3 runs to 15 residues. The V segment lost 5 bases and the J segment 2 bases; nucleotides outside the gene matches: 8. The germline V gene has CDR1 MNHNY and CDR2 SVGAGI (reference sequence). The chain's CDR3 is CASSQAARGQETQYF. DNA for the CDR3: TGTGCCAGCAGTCAGGCCGCCAGGGGGCAAGAGACCCAGTACTTC.

J is TRBJ1-1 and V is TRBV7-3, with a tentative D call TRBD1 (6 bases). Germline assignment: CDR1 SGHTA and CDR2 FQGTGA. V was trimmed by 5 bases and J by 5 bases, leaving 9 bases between them. The CDR3 is made up of 12 amino acids. The CDR3 sequence: CASSPRGTEAFF. CDR3 DNA sequence: TGTGCCAGCAGCCCAAGGGGGACTGAAGCTTTCTTT.

The chain combines TRBV6-4 with TRBJ2-1, with 9 bases aligning to TRBD1. J lost 9 bases, V lost 6 bases, and 15 bases had no gene match. This CDR3 comprises 16 residues. Germline V CDR1 and CDR2: MRHNA, SNTAGT. CDR3 sequence (DNA): TGTGCCAGCAGGACTACGGACAGGGGACGGGTAGGTGAGCAGTTCTTC. Protein sequence: CASRTTDRGRVGEQFF.

This sequence joins TRBV27 and TRBJ2-7, with 8 positions matching TRBD1. CDR3 size: 12 residues. Germline CDR1 MNHEY, CDR2 SMNVEV (reference sequence). V lost 5 bases to trimming and J lost 6 bases; unmatched junction nucleotides: 3. For the CDR3, the DNA is TGTGCCAGCAGTACAGGGGGTCTCGAGCAGTACTTC. This encodes CASSTGGLEQYF.

This clone occurred a few times. The chain employs TRBV7-9 and TRBJ1-2; TRBD1 might be the D (6 bases). The CDR3 runs to 15 residues. V was pared by 6 bases and J by 4 bases, with 18 bases between. CDR1 is SEHNR, CDR2 FQNEAQ, per germline (reference sequence). In nucleotides, the CDR3 is TGTGCCAGCAGACCTGCCGGGGGCGCGGTCTATGGCTACACCTTC. It translates to CASRPAGGAVYGYTF.

This clone was counted between two and nine times. This chain joins TRBV5-8 and TRBJ2-7; the match to TRBD1 covers 10 bases. This CDR3 is 18 amino acids long. The junction had 12 bases not matched to a gene; V was cut back by 1 base and J by 2 bases. Germline V gene lookup returns CDR1 SGHTS and CDR2 YDEGEE. The CDR3 here is CASSLFWTGGTQTYEQYF. The DNA for the CDR3 is TGTGCCAGCAGCTTGTTTTGGACAGGGGGAACTCAGACCTACGAGCAGTACTTC.

The J gene is TRBJ1-5, the V gene TRBV11-1, with no clear D. Trimming stripped 1 base from V and 7 bases from J, with 20 bases between. The CDR3 length is 17 residues. Germline CDR1 SGHAT, CDR2 FQDESV (reference sequence). CDR3 coding DNA: TGTGCCAGCAGCTTAGTCATCAGTTGGGTTTGCAGACAGCCCCAGCATTTT. Translated, it gives CASSLVISWVCRQPQHF.

V gene TRBV14 combines with J gene TRBJ2-3; tentative D call: TRBD2 (6 bases). Germline CDR1 reads SGHDN; CDR2 reads FVKESK. The CDR3 sequence is 16 residues long. V lost 0 bases and J lost 0, with 10 bases in between. CDR3 nucleotides: TGTGCCAGCAGCCAAGATATAGGGACTAGCACAGATACGCAGTATTTT. It codes for CASSQDIGTSTDTQYF.

The chain recombines TRBV7-2 with TRBJ2-2, with D perhaps being TRBD1 or TRBD2 (5 bases each). CDR1 is SGHTA and CDR2 is FQGNSA in the germline V gene. The V end was cut by 1 base, the J end by 4 bases, with 10 bases between. The CDR3 sequence is 15 residues long. The CDR3 DNA reads TGTGCCAGCAGCTTAGGGGGGATTCTCACCGGGGAGCTGTTTTTT. It codes for CASSLGGILTGELFF.

This CDR3 reads CASSIRGHYGYTF. CDR3 in DNA: TGTGCCAGCTCGATCAGGGGCCACTATGGCTACACCTTC. V usage is TRBV6-1 and J usage is TRBJ1-2; tentative D call: TRBD1 (6 bases). The ends were cut back, 8 bases at V and 3 bases at J, with 13 bases in the middle. The germline V gene encodes CDR1 MNHNS and CDR2 SASEGT. The CDR3 is made up of 13 amino acids.

The CDR3 nucleotides read TGTGCCAGCAGCTTAGAAGGGGGAAGTCAGCCCCAGCATTTT. It encodes CASSLEGGSQPQHF. The rearrangement uses TRBV7-9 and TRBJ1-5, with a tentative D call TRBD1 (6 bases). This CDR3 region has 14 residues. V dropped 1 base and J dropped 6 bases, with 10 bases sitting between them. CDR1 SEHNR and CDR2 FQNEAQ come from the germline V gene (reference sequence). Full variable domain (outside the CDR3, taken from reference TRBV7-9 and TRBJ1-5): DTGVSQNPRHKITKRGQNVTFRCDPISEHNRLYWYRQTLGQGPEFLTYFQNEAQLEKSRLLSDRFSAERPKGSFSTLEIQRTEQGDSAMYLCASSLEGGSQPQHFGDGTRLSIL.

The gene calls are TRBV6-6 and TRBJ1-6; a weak D match, TRBD1 (6 bases). The CDR3 runs to 16 residues. Germline CDR1 and CDR2: MNHNY and SVGAGI (reference sequence). V gave up 6 bases and J gave up 2 bases, with 14 bases separating them. The CDR3: CASSYHRAPYNSPLHF. In DNA form, the CDR3 reads TGTGCCAGCAGCTACCACAGGGCCCCCTATAATTCACCCCTCCACTTT.

The rearrangement uses TRBV19 and TRBJ2-1; possible D gene TRBD2, 6 bases. The germline gives CDR1 LNHDA, CDR2 SQIVND (reference sequence). Trimming removed 3 bases at V and 6 bases at J, with 15 bases between. The CDR3 runs to 15 residues. CDR3 sequence (DNA): TGTGCCAGTAGTATTCGGGGGAAGGTTGCCAATGAGCAGTTCTTC. Its protein is CASSIRGKVANEQFF.

This clone was found a few times. CDR3 sequence reads: CASSSRDAEAFF. DNA for the CDR3: TGTGCCAGCAGCTCGCGGGACGCTGAAGCTTTCTTT. The genes are TRBV7-9 and TRBJ1-1, with D possibly matching TRBD1 (5 bases). V was pared by 4 bases and J by 6 bases, with 9 bases between. The CDR3 length is 12 residues. Germline CDR1 is SEHNR and CDR2 is FQNEAQ (reference sequence).

The chain recombines TRBV28 with TRBJ2-1, with 13 positions matching TRBD2. The V and J ends lost 6 bases and 2 bases, in that order; junction bases with no gene match: 10. Germline V lookup: CDR1 MDHEN, CDR2 SYDVKM. This CDR3 is 18 amino acids long. CDR3 bases: TGTGCCAGCAGCTCCCCCCGACTAGCGGGGGGAACCTACAATGAGCAGTTCTTC. Encoded protein: CASSSPRLAGGTYNEQFF.

J is TRBJ2-3 and V is TRBV7-2; 7 bases are a match to TRBD2. Per the germline V gene, CDR1 is SGHTA and CDR2 is FQGNSA. The CDR3 covers 15 residues. V shed 4 bases, J shed 6 bases, and the junction held 10 bases outside the gene matches. The CDR3 DNA sequence: TGTGCCAGCAGCTCGTCCCCGGGGACTATCGATACGCAGTATTTT. Encoded protein: CASSSSPGTIDTQYF.

The CDR3 is CASSAGRGNEQYF. DNA of the CDR3: TGTGCCAGCAGCGCTGGGAGAGGGAACGAGCAGTACTTC. The chain combines TRBV9 with TRBJ2-7, with D possibly being TRBD2 (5 bases). Germline CDR1 reads SGDLS; CDR2 reads YYNGEE. The ends were cut back, 3 bases at V and 5 bases at J, with 12 bases in the middle. The CDR3 sequence is 13 residues long.

This clone was picked up one time. This chain links TRBV6-4 with TRBJ2-7; 12 bases agree with TRBD1. The CDR3 length is 16 residues. Trimming removed 3 bases from V and 4 bases from J; junction bases left unmatched: 7. Germline CDR1 reads MRHNA; CDR2 reads SNTAGT. The CDR3 DNA follows: TGTGCCAGCAGTGAGGGTGGGACAGGGGGCATATACGAGCAGTACTTC. Translated, it gives CASSEGGTGGIYEQYF.

This rearrangement joins TRBV7-2 to TRBJ1-6, with 10 bases lining up with TRBD1. This CDR3 is 16 amino acids long. With 1 base clipped from V and 9 bases from J, the junction kept 6 bases outside the gene matches. Germline CDR1 is SGHTA and CDR2 is FQGNSA. DNA for the CDR3: TGTGCCAGCAGCTTAGTTTGGACAGGGGGAGGTTCACCCCTCCACTTT. Protein product: CASSLVWTGGGSPLHF. Drawing the rest from reference TRBV7-2 and TRBJ1-6, the complete variable domain is GAGVSQSPSNKVTEKGKDVELRCDPISGHTALYWYRQSLGQGLEFLIYFQGNSAPDKSGLPSDRFSAERTGGSVSTLTIQRTQQEDSAVYLCASSLVWTGGGSPLHFGNGTRLTVT.

This clone was counted a few times. It is unclear where the CDR3 begins or ends on the DNA, so no DNA is shown, and the CDR3 is as TCRdb lists it. The chain joins TRBV7-9 to TRBJ1-1. The CDR3 contains 14 residues when both ends are counted. Germline loops: CDR1 SEHNR, CDR2 FQNEAQ (reference sequence). CDR3: CASSLRQQNTEAFF.

This clone was counted a few times. V gene TRBV6-1 combines with J gene TRBJ1-5; unclear D gene. Between the trimmed V and J ends, which lost 4 bases and 2 bases, there was a span of 9 bases. Germline loops: CDR1 MNHNS, CDR2 SASEGT. The CDR3 contains 14 residues. The CDR3 here is CASSGEWGNQPQHF. The CDR3 DNA reads as TGTGCCAGCAGTGGGGAATGGGGCAATCAGCCCCAGCATTTT.

The count of this clone is one. The chain has TRBV7-2 and TRBJ1-3; possible D gene TRBD1, 6 bases. This CDR3 is 15 amino acids long. Trimming removed 5 bases from V and 0 bases from J, with 11 bases in between. Germline CDR1 reads SGHTA; CDR2 reads FQGNSA. In nucleotides, the CDR3 is TGTGCCAGCAGCCGGAGGGGGGACTCTGGAAACACCATATATTTT. Translating gives CASSRRGDSGNTIYF.

V and J are TRBV6-5 and TRBJ1-2; maybe TRBD1 (6 bases). Deletions cut 5 bases from V and 8 bases from J, with 12 bases between. The CDR3 loop spans 12 amino acids. Germline lookup yields CDR1 MNHEY and CDR2 SVGAGI. CDR3 loop: CASSPRQDGYTF. The CDR3 DNA reads TGTGCCAGCAGTCCGCGACAGGACGGCTACACCTTC.

This clone showed up just a few times. The chain is built from TRBV6-4 and TRBJ1-2; 8 nucleotides agree with TRBD1. The V and J ends lost 5 bases and 4 bases, in that order; junction bases with no gene match: 3. The germline gives CDR1 MRHNA, CDR2 SNTAGT. CDR3 length: 13 residues. As DNA, the CDR3 is TGTGCCAGCAGTCCAGACAGGGGCTATGGCTACACCTTC. It codes for CASSPDRGYGYTF.

V usage is TRBV11-2 and J usage is TRBJ2-2; 9 bases are a match to TRBD1. Trimming removed 5 bases from V and 5 bases from J; junction bases left unmatched: 3. The CDR3 runs to 14 residues. The germline CDR1 and CDR2 sequences are SGHAT and FQNNGV. Written as DNA, the CDR3 is TGTGCCAGCAGCATGGACAGGGGAACCGGGGAGCTGTTTTTT. It specifies CASSMDRGTGELFF.

Here the CDR3 reads CASSLVGGELFF. The CDR3 nucleotides are TGTGCCAGCAGCCTCGTTGGCGGGGAGCTGTTTTTT. This chain joins TRBV5-4 and TRBJ2-2; D gene unclear. Germline CDR1 is SGHNT and CDR2 is YYREEE (reference sequence). V lost 4 bases and J lost 7, with 8 bases in between. There are 12 residues in the CDR3.

This clone was seen once. The chain joins TRBV4-3 to TRBJ1-1, with D possibly TRBD1 on 5 matching bases. V lost 0 bases to trimming and J lost 7 bases, with 15 bases between them. The germline CDR1 and CDR2 sequences are LGHNA and YSLEER. This CDR3 region has 15 residues. This chain's CDR3 is CASSQDMGRPYEAFF. In nucleotides, the CDR3 is TGCGCCAGCAGCCAAGATATGGGACGGCCCTATGAAGCTTTCTTT.

The V and J genes are TRBV10-2 and TRBJ1-5; D might be TRBD1 (5 bases). Trimming removed 6 bases at V and 0 bases at J, with 12 bases between. The CDR3 is 15 residues long. Germline CDR1 and CDR2: WSHSY and SAAADI. This CDR3 reads CASRGEMFSNQPQHF. DNA for the CDR3: TGCGCCAGCAGGGGGGAAATGTTTAGCAATCAGCCCCAGCATTTT.

This clone showed up just a few times. The chain is built from TRBV7-2 and TRBJ1-6; 9 nucleotides line up with TRBD1. This CDR3 is 16 amino acids long. Germline V gene sequence: CDR1 SGHTA, CDR2 FQGNSA. V shed 2 bases, J shed 9 bases, and the junction held 8 bases outside the gene matches. This CDR3 reads CASSLTSGTGISPLHF. Here the CDR3 DNA reads TGTGCCAGCAGCTTAACATCCGGGACAGGGATTTCACCCCTCCACTTT.

This chain connects TRBV11-3 to TRBJ2-3; D unresolved. Trimming cost V 4 bases and J 0 bases, with 14 bases left between them. The germline gives CDR1 SGHNT, CDR2 YENEEA. The CDR3 runs to 16 residues. In DNA, the CDR3 is TGTGCCAGCAGCTCGAACGTGGGCAGTAGCACAGATACGCAGTATTTT. This sequence encodes CASSSNVGSSTDTQYF.